This T cell receptor (beta chain) was obtained from a study of cytomegalovirus exposure and HLA in healthy donors. Looking at the study overall: HLA-typed donors were the source of 83 million or so unique TCRs, which an early data release held.

The CDR3 consists of 15 residues. Trimming removed 5 bases from V and 6 bases from J; junction bases left unmatched: 8. The germline gives CDR1 SEHNR, CDR2 FQNEAQ (reference sequence). Donors were ostensibly healthy at sampling, although undocumented immune exposures were probable. As concerns this clone: Its cognate antigen is unknown.

PCR involved 60 Vbeta and 13 Jbeta primers. Produced via immunoSEQ multiplex PCR; TCRdb's table is partial and in-frame only. The table includes 80,000 to 90,000 clones, around 81% detected once. Whole-study findings and limits: A prior analysis recorded that most TCR beta V segments were productive about 87% or about 30% of the time. Accurate HLA-A and HLA-B prediction from TCR beta sequences was reported for most subjects.

The receptor comes from a woman in her thirties in good health and CMV-seronegative. Sequenced input: PBMCs. This chain joins TRBV7-9 and TRBJ2-1; 9 bases line up with TRBD2. The CDR3 sequence is CASSRGLAVGNEQFF. The CDR3 bases are TGTGCCAGCAGCCGGGGACTAGCCGTCGGCAATGAGCAGTTCTTC.